The 22 T cell receptor beta chains given below trace back to one sample, sequenced in a study of neoadjuvant anti-PD-1 for oral cavity cancer. TCRdb's table, derived via immunoSEQ multiplex PCR, lists solely in-frame clones and lacks some. The data hold 6,500 to 7,000 clones, with 45% to 50% observed a single time. Specimen: tumor tissue, collected before nivolumab (anti-PD-1) treatment. All receptors come from a person between 40 and 80 years old with oral cavity squamous cell carcinoma.

This chain joins TRBV28 and TRBJ1-2, with D possibly matching TRBD1 (5 bases). Germline V gene sequence: CDR1 MDHEN, CDR2 SYDVKM. V gave up 5 bases and J gave up 8 bases, with 18 bases separating them. The CDR3 spans 14 residues. The CDR3 region is CASSPPGLSRGYTF. The DNA of the CDR3 is TGTGCCAGCAGTCCCCCAGGGCTCTCCCGCGGCTACACCTTC.

V and J are TRBV4-3 and TRBJ2-1; unclear D gene. The CDR3 loop spans 16 amino acids. Germline-derived CDR1 and CDR2 are LGHNA and YSLEER. The ends were cut back, 6 bases at V and 0 bases at J, with 15 bases in the middle. DNA of the CDR3: TGCGCCAGCAGATCAGGTCCTCTGAGCTCCTACAATGAGCAGTTCTTC. Its protein product is CASRSGPLSSYNEQFF.

This chain connects TRBV6-5 to TRBJ1-2, with D possibly TRBD1 on 5 matching bases. Trimming took off 0 bases at V and 6 bases at J, with 8 bases between the two ends. CDR1 MNHEY and CDR2 SVGAGI come from the germline V gene. CDR3 length: 13 amino acids. The CDR3 DNA sequence: TGTGCCAGCAGTTACTCGTCCAGGGATGGCTACACCTTC. Its protein is CASSYSSRDGYTF.

This clone was recorded only once. The rearrangement joins TRBV4-1 to TRBJ2-7; weak D call: TRBD1 (5 bases). Looked up from germline, CDR1 is MGHRA and CDR2 is YSYEKL. The CDR3 sequence is 14 residues long. Between the trimmed V and J ends, which lost 2 bases and 1 base, there was a span of 9 bases. The CDR3 region has the DNA TGCGCCAGCAGCCAACTAGGGGAATCCTACGAGCAGTACTTC. This translates into CASSQLGESYEQYF.

V is TRBV6-1 and J is TRBJ1-2, with D perhaps TRBD1 (6 bases). Germline CDR1 and CDR2: MNHNS and SASEGT. CDR3 length: 14 amino acids. Deletions cut 3 bases from V and 4 bases from J, with 12 bases between. DNA of the CDR3: TGTGCCAGCAGTGATACGGGGGCTCTCTATGGCTACACCTTC. Amino acids: CASSDTGALYGYTF.

This clone is medium-sized. This chain links TRBV7-8 with TRBJ2-7; maybe TRBD1 (5 bases). CDR3 size: 14 residues. V shed 0 bases and J shed 5 bases, with 11 bases lying between them. The germline CDR1 and CDR2 sequences are SGHVS and FQNEAQ. In DNA, the CDR3 is TGTGCCAGCAGCTTAGCGGCAGGGAACCACGAGCAGTACTTC. This encodes CASSLAAGNHEQYF. Supplemented by reference TRBV7-8 and TRBJ2-7, the full variable domain reads GAGVSQSPRYKVAKRGQDVALRCDPISGHVSLFWYQQALGQGPEFLTYFQNEAQLDKSGLPSDRFFAERPEGSVSTLKIQRTQQEDSAVYLCASSLAAGNHEQYFGPGTRLTVT.

The chain carries TRBV5-5 and TRBJ2-6; perhaps TRBD1 as D (5 bases). Germline CDR1 reads SGHKS; CDR2 reads YYEKEE (reference sequence). Trimming took off 2 bases at V and 0 bases at J, with 9 bases between the two ends. There are 16 residues in the CDR3. The CDR3, as DNA: TGTGCCAGCAGCTTTCAGACAGACTCTGGGGCCAACGTCCTGACTTTC. This encodes CASSFQTDSGANVLTF.

The genes are TRBV5-4 and TRBJ2-7; D possibly corresponds to TRBD2 (5 bases). V gave up 4 bases and J gave up 5 bases, with 16 bases separating them. This CDR3 is 14 amino acids long. Germline CDR1 reads SGHNT; CDR2 reads YYREEE (reference sequence). The CDR3 DNA sequence: TGTGCCAGCAGCCCAACGGGTCACGGGGACGAGCAGTACTTC. Translated, it gives CASSPTGHGDEQYF.

The CDR3 loop reads CASSLVTSGKKQFF. The CDR3 bases are TGTGCCAGCAGCTTGGTAACTAGCGGAAAGAAACAGTTCTTC. The chain joins TRBV7-9 to TRBJ2-1, with 8 bases fitting TRBD2. Germline values: CDR1 SEHNR, CDR2 FQNEAQ (reference sequence). With 3 bases clipped from V and 13 bases from J, the junction kept 11 bases outside the gene matches. The CDR3 spans 14 residues.

The table lists this clone with a few counts. The chain is built from TRBV5-6 and TRBJ2-5, with D unresolved. Trimming took 4 bases from V and 5 from J, leaving 15 bases between them. Germline V lookup: CDR1 SGHDT, CDR2 YYEEEE. This CDR3 comprises 14 residues. The CDR3 loop is CASSHGRVGETQYF. Here the CDR3 DNA reads TGTGCCAGCAGCCACGGTAGGGTAGGGGAGACCCAGTACTTC.

A remark on this clone: Other DNA sequences in the sample encode the same CDR3. This chain uses TRBV7-3 with TRBJ1-1; the D gene is possibly TRBD1 (5 bases). Germline-derived CDR1 and CDR2 are SGHTA and FQGTGA. The CDR3 has 14 amino acids. Between the trimmed V and J ends, which lost 2 bases and 7 bases, there was a span of 14 bases. This CDR3 is CASSLWAGGGEAFF. The CDR3 DNA sequence: TGTGCCAGCAGCTTATGGGCGGGCGGGGGTGAAGCTTTCTTT.

By share of the sample, this clone is medium-sized (0.01 to 0.1%). This chain links TRBV7-8 with TRBJ1-6; 8 positions match TRBD1. The CDR3 contains 16 residues. J lost 9 bases, V lost 6 bases, and 13 bases had no gene match. Germline V lookup: CDR1 SGHVS, CDR2 FQNEAQ. The CDR3 nucleotides read TGTGCCAGCAGTCCAGCCGGGACAGGAGGGGGTTCACCCCTCCACTTT. Encoded protein: CASSPAGTGGGSPLHF.

This clone was seen a handful of times. This chain joins TRBV6-5 and TRBJ2-5; D is unclear. The CDR3 is 13 amino acids. Trimming cost V 5 bases and J 5 bases, with 12 bases left between them. CDR1 is MNHEY, CDR2 SVGAGI, per germline. The CDR3 protein is CASSNGKEETQYF. The CDR3 nucleotides read TGTGCCAGCAGTAACGGCAAAGAGGAGACCCAGTACTTC.

The gene calls are TRBV7-9 and TRBJ2-2; D unresolved. V shed 1 base and J shed 3 bases, with 3 bases lying between them. The CDR3 contains 13 residues. Germline assignment: CDR1 SEHNR and CDR2 FQNEAQ (reference sequence). CDR3 in amino acids: CASSLGDTGELFF. CDR3 in DNA: TGTGCCAGCAGCTTAGGGGACACCGGGGAGCTGTTTTTT. The full variable domain, its missing parts supplied by reference TRBV7-9 and TRBJ2-2, is DTGVSQNPRHKITKRGQNVTFRCDPISEHNRLYWYRQTLGQGPEFLTYFQNEAQLEKSRLLSDRFSAERPKGSFSTLEIQRTEQGDSAMYLCASSLGDTGELFFGEGSRLTVL.

This chain connects TRBV7-2 to TRBJ1-2, with no clear D. This CDR3 is 15 amino acids long. V was pared by 3 bases and J by 7 bases, with 18 bases between. The germline V gene encodes CDR1 SGHTA and CDR2 FQGNSA. Here the CDR3 reads CASSFGTQVAGGYTF. CDR3 coding DNA: TGTGCCAGCAGCTTCGGAACCCAGGTGGCGGGTGGCTACACCTTC.

This clone qualifies as medium-sized (0.01 to 0.1%). The CDR3 DNA follows: TGTGCCAGCAAGAGGGAAGAGACCCAGTACTTC. Translation: CASKREETQYF. The chain has TRBV7-9 and TRBJ2-5; TRBD2 is a possible D gene (5 bases). Looked up from germline, CDR1 is SEHNR and CDR2 is FQNEAQ (reference sequence). This CDR3 contains 11 residues. Trimming stripped 7 bases from V and 3 bases from J, with 6 bases between.

The chain employs TRBV18 and TRBJ1-4, with D tentatively TRBD1 (5 bases). Trimming removed 3 bases at V and 0 bases at J, with 14 bases between. CDR3 length: 17 amino acids. Per the germline V gene, CDR1 is KGHSH and CDR2 is LQKENI. CDR3 loop: CASSPTVNFATNEKLFF. In DNA form, the CDR3 reads TGTGCCAGCTCACCGACAGTAAACTTTGCAACTAATGAAAAACTGTTTTTT.

This clone showed up just a few times. This chain connects TRBV5-1 to TRBJ2-5, with 10 bases fitting TRBD2. Per germline, CDR1 SGHRS and CDR2 YFSETQ. This CDR3 spans 16 amino acids. Germline trimming cut 4 bases from V and 4 bases from J; bases unmatched to any gene: 10. CDR3 coding DNA: TGCGCCAGCAGCCCCGAAGGGACTAGCGCCGCAGAGACCCAGTACTTC. Residues: CASSPEGTSAAETQYF.

This clone has more than one count but fewer than ten. The CDR3 loop reads CASSPSLYEQYF. DNA for the CDR3: TGTGCCAGCTCACCCAGCCTATACGAGCAGTACTTC. The rearrangement joins TRBV18 to TRBJ2-7; no definite D call. This CDR3 contains 12 residues. Trimming pared 3 bases from V and 4 bases from J, leaving 7 bases between. Germline assignment: CDR1 KGHSH and CDR2 LQKENI.

There are a few counts of this clone. This chain connects TRBV5-1 to TRBJ1-5; weak D call: TRBD1 (6 bases). Germline V gene lookup returns CDR1 SGHRS and CDR2 YFSETQ. This CDR3 has 15 residues. Trimming removed 0 bases from V and 1 base from J, with 8 bases in between. The chain's CDR3 is CASSLDGQSNQPQHF. In nucleotides, the CDR3 is TGCGCCAGCAGCTTGGATGGACAGAGCAATCAGCCCCAGCATTTT.

The J gene is TRBJ1-6, the V gene TRBV7-9, with D possibly TRBD1 on 5 matching bases. V was pared by 6 bases and J by 6 bases, with 15 bases between. CDR1 SEHNR and CDR2 FQNEAQ come from the germline V gene (reference sequence). The CDR3 is made up of 15 amino acids. CDR3 amino acids: CASSRQGASNSPLHF. CDR3 sequence (DNA): TGTGCCAGCAGTCGGCAAGGGGCCAGTAATTCACCCCTCCACTTT.

The CDR3 DNA reads as TGTGCCAGCAGCCTCGCTCAGGGGTATGGCGAGCAGTACTTC. Translated, it gives CASSLAQGYGEQYF. V is TRBV6-5 and J is TRBJ2-7, with D possibly being TRBD1 (6 bases). CDR1 is MNHEY, CDR2 SVGAGI, per germline. CDR3 length equals 14 residues. Trimming stripped 6 bases from V and 6 bases from J, with 18 bases between.